Shown below are 26 T cell receptor beta chains from a single sample sequenced in a study of spatial heterogeneity in lung cancer. Indicated time point: blood at routine non-recurrence follow-up after resection. TCRdb redid the calling of the 5' RACE reads with MiXCR, one entry per CDR3 protein. The top ten hold less than 25% of the sample, which has about 94,000 distinct CDR3 sequences, 19% seen once. Sample: PBMCs, taken at follow-up. The source is a male donor with early-stage non-small cell lung cancer.

This clonotype was counted many times. V and J are TRBV4-3 and TRBJ1-1, with 8 bases matching TRBD1. J was trimmed by 10 bases and V by 2 bases; bases with no gene match: 12. Germline assignment: CDR1 LGHNA and CDR2 YSLEER. The CDR3 contains 15 residues. The CDR3, as DNA: TGCGCCAGCAGCCAATTAAAAATGACAGGGGCGGCAGCTTTCTTT. Protein sequence: CASSQLKMTGAAAFF.

This clonotype was picked up one time. The chain joins TRBV5-1 to TRBJ1-3; 7 bases agree with TRBD1. Trimming cost V 0 bases and J 1 base; bases outside gene matches: 4. The CDR3 is made up of 16 amino acids. Germline loops: CDR1 SGHRS, CDR2 YFSETQ. CDR3 region: CASSLAGTASGNTIYF. The CDR3 nucleotides read TGCGCCAGCAGCTTGGCCGGGACAGCATCTGGAAACACCATATATTTT. The full variable domain, with the rest looked up from reference TRBV5-1 and TRBJ1-3, is KAGVTQTPRYLIKTRGQQVTLSCSPISGHRSVSWYQQTPGQGLQFLFEYFSETQRNKGNFPGRFSGRQFSNSRSEMNVSTLELGDSALYLCASSLAGTASGNTIYFGEGSWLTVV.

This clonotype was seen at least ten times. The gene calls are TRBV10-2 and TRBJ2-7; D gene ambiguous. Trimming shortened V by 3 bases and J by 3 bases, and 6 bases separated the two germline ends. This CDR3 has 12 amino acids. CDR1 WSHSY and CDR2 SAAADI come from the germline V gene. The chain's CDR3 is CASSDDGYEQYF. The CDR3 DNA is TGCGCCAGCAGTGATGACGGCTACGAGCAGTACTTC.

This clonotype came up many times. The chain couples TRBV24-1 to TRBJ2-1, with D possibly matching TRBD2 (6 bases). Trimming pared 4 bases from V and 6 bases from J, leaving 18 bases between. The CDR3 has 16 residues. Germline loops: CDR1 KGHDR, CDR2 SFDVKD. CDR3 residues: CATSEPSRDLPNEQFF. In nucleotides, the CDR3 is TGTGCCACCAGTGAACCCTCCCGGGACTTGCCCAATGAGCAGTTCTTC.

The table lists this clonotype with many counts. The junction departs from the called germline gene at one end, perhaps through a read error. The V and J genes are TRBV29-1 and TRBJ1-3; D is possibly TRBD1 (5 bases). The germline V gene has CDR1 SQVTM and CDR2 ANQGSEA. The CDR3 covers 12 residues. The CDR3 is CSAEGVGNTIYF. CDR3 bases: TGCAGCGCTGAAGGGGTTGGAAACACCATATATTTT.

The chain has TRBV20-1 and TRBJ1-1; D gene uncertain. CDR3 length: 8 residues. The germline V and J ends were trimmed by 6 bases and 7 bases, with 3 bases remaining between them. Germline values: CDR1 DFQATT, CDR2 SNEGSKA (reference sequence). The CDR3 DNA is TGCAGTGCCCTTGAAGCTTTCTTT. Its translation: CSALEAFF.

This clonotype appeared a few times. V usage is TRBV11-3 and J usage is TRBJ2-3; tentative D call: TRBD1 (5 bases). CDR1 and CDR2 from the germline V gene are SGHNT and YENEEA. The V end lost 6 bases, the J end lost 4 bases, and 14 bases lay between the germline ends. This CDR3 region has 14 residues. CDR3 DNA: TGTGCCAGCAGTTGGCAGGGCGGCGCAGATACGCAGTATTTT. Translated: CASSWQGGADTQYF.

This sequence joins TRBV4-1 and TRBJ2-2; 9 nucleotides match TRBD1. The CDR3 runs to 15 residues. V shed 4 bases, J shed 3 bases, and the junction held 3 bases outside the gene matches. Germline V lookup: CDR1 MGHRA, CDR2 YSYEKL. DNA of the CDR3: TGCGCCAGCAGCCTCCGGGACAGGGACACCGGGGAGCTGTTTTTT. Translating gives CASSLRDRDTGELFF.

This clonotype showed up just a few times. The chain has TRBV6-2 or TRBV6-3 and TRBJ1-2, with D unresolved. Per the germline V gene, CDR1 is MNHEY and CDR2 is SVGEGT. This CDR3 is 13 amino acids long. Between the trimmed V and J ends, which lost 2 bases and 3 bases, there was a span of 7 bases. CDR3 in amino acids: CASSYDTDYGYTF. For the CDR3, the DNA is TGTGCCAGCAGTTACGACACCGACTATGGCTACACCTTC.

This clonotype was counted only a few times. The chain couples TRBV19 to TRBJ2-2, with D possibly TRBD1 on 5 matching bases. V was pared by 7 bases and J by 6 bases, with 9 bases between. The CDR3 spans 12 residues. The germline V gene encodes CDR1 LNHDA and CDR2 SQIVND (reference sequence). The CDR3 loop reads CASTQGAGELFF. For the CDR3, the DNA is TGTGCCAGTACCCAAGGGGCCGGGGAGCTGTTTTTT.

The genes are TRBV7-6 and TRBJ2-7; no clear D. The CDR3 totals 10 residues. V lost 8 bases and J 8 bases, leaving 10 bases between the germline ends. Germline CDR1 and CDR2: SGHVS and FNYEAQ. CDR3 amino acids: CASSFEKQYV. The DNA for the CDR3 is TGTGCCAGCTCCTTCGAGAAGCAGTACGTC.

There are a few counts of this clonotype. V gene TRBV7-2 combines with J gene TRBJ2-1; TRBD2 matches at 11 bases. Germline loops: CDR1 SGHTA, CDR2 FQGNSA. J lost 9 bases, V lost 1 base, and 8 bases had no gene match. The CDR3 is made up of 16 amino acids. CDR3 amino acids: CASSLVSSGRPGEQFF. The CDR3 nucleotides read TGTGCCAGCAGCTTAGTGTCTAGCGGGAGGCCCGGTGAGCAGTTCTTC.

The rearrangement joins TRBV29-1 to TRBJ1-1; TRBD1 matches at 7 bases. CDR1 is SQVTM, CDR2 ANQGSEA, per germline. Trimming cost V 2 bases and J 4 bases; bases outside gene matches: 4. CDR3 length equals 13 residues. CDR3 protein: CSVEKTGATEAFF. In DNA, the CDR3 is TGCAGCGTTGAAAAAACAGGGGCCACTGAAGCTTTCTTT.

The chain carries TRBV12-3 or TRBV12-4 and TRBJ2-7; tentatively, D is TRBD2 (5 bases). This CDR3 comprises 14 residues. Trimming cost V 5 bases and J 0 bases, with 11 bases left between them. Written as DNA, the CDR3 is TGTGCCAGCAGTACGGGATCAAACTCCTACGAGCAGTACTTC. This encodes CASSTGSNSYEQYF.

This clonotype appeared a few times. The chain joins TRBV7-2 to TRBJ2-7; D perhaps matches TRBD1 (6 bases). The V end was cut by 2 bases, the J end by 3 bases, with 11 bases between. Per the germline V gene, CDR1 is SGHTA and CDR2 is FQGNSA. The CDR3 sequence is 14 residues long. The CDR3 loop is CASSLSQGLYEQYF. The CDR3 nucleotides read TGTGCCAGCAGCTTATCCCAGGGGCTCTACGAGCAGTACTTC.

This clonotype occurred a few times. The V gene is TRBV7-2, the J gene TRBJ1-2; D call uncertain. V lost 5 bases and J 7 bases, leaving 11 bases between the germline ends. There are 12 residues in the CDR3. Germline assignment: CDR1 SGHTA and CDR2 FQGNSA. The DNA of the CDR3 is TGTGCCAGCAGCGAGAGATCGAGTGGCTACACCTTC. Its protein product is CASSERSSGYTF.

This clonotype is labeled medium-sized. The V call is TRBV2, the J call TRBJ2-2; possibly TRBD1 or TRBD2 for D (5 bases each). Germline CDR1 SNHLY, CDR2 FYNNEI. V was cut by 8 bases and J by 2 bases, with 15 bases left in between. The CDR3 consists of 15 residues. The DNA for the CDR3 is TGTGCCAGCCAACTTTCGGGGCGTAACACCGGGGAGCTGTTTTTT. Translation: CASQLSGRNTGELFF.

Written as DNA, the CDR3 is TGTGCCAGCAGTTTAGGCGGGAGGGCCGAGCAGTACTTC. Translated: CASSLGGRAEQYF. The chain uses TRBV12-3 or TRBV12-4 and TRBJ2-7; 9 bases align to TRBD2. This CDR3 has 13 residues. Losses at the gene ends were 1 base for V and 6 bases for J; bases not matched to a gene: 1.

The V and J genes are TRBV12-3 or TRBV12-4 and TRBJ2-4; D may match TRBD1 or TRBD2 (5 bases each). The V and J ends lost 1 base and 1 base respectively, with 11 bases between them. CDR3 length equals 16 residues. Here the CDR3 reads CASSLGGNLAKNIQYF. The CDR3 DNA is TGTGCCAGCAGTTTAGGGGGGAATCTGGCCAAAAACATTCAGTACTTC.

The count of this clonotype is one. The chain has TRBV6-1 and TRBJ2-3; 13 bases line up with TRBD2. Germline CDR1 and CDR2: MNHNS and SASEGT. There are 16 residues in the CDR3. V lost 6 bases, J lost 2 bases, and 5 bases stayed unmatched. CDR3 nucleotide sequence: TGTGCCAGCAGCGCAGGACTAGCGGGGGACACAGATACGCAGTATTTT. Translated: CASSAGLAGDTDTQYF.

This clonotype came up many times. The CDR3 bases are TGCGCCAGCAGCTTGGAAGGGACCCCTGGGGCCAACGTCCTGACTTTC. It codes for CASSLEGTPGANVLTF. The chain recombines TRBV5-1 with TRBJ2-6; D is tentatively TRBD1 or TRBD2 (5 bases each). The V end lost 0 bases, the J end lost 2 bases, and 9 bases lay between the germline ends. Germline V gives CDR1 SGHRS, CDR2 YFSETQ. CDR3 length: 16 residues.

This clonotype was counted a single time. The chain joins TRBV5-1 to TRBJ2-5, with D perhaps TRBD1 (6 bases). Germline V gene lookup returns CDR1 SGHRS and CDR2 YFSETQ. V gave up 4 bases and J gave up 5 bases, with 18 bases separating them. This CDR3 comprises 15 residues. The CDR3 here is CASSVYQGLEETQYF. The CDR3 DNA follows: TGCGCCAGCAGCGTTTATCAGGGGCTGGAGGAGACCCAGTACTTC.

This clonotype occurred a few times. The V call is TRBV14, the J call TRBJ1-5; D is undetermined. The germline V gene encodes CDR1 SGHDN and CDR2 FVKESK. The CDR3 sequence is 13 residues long. The V and J ends lost 2 bases and 3 bases respectively, with 5 bases between them. The CDR3 DNA follows: TGTGCCAGCAGCCAAACCATCAATCAGCCCCAGCATTTT. This translates into CASSQTINQPQHF. Full variable domain (missing parts from reference TRBV14 and TRBJ1-5): EAGVTQFPSHSVIEKGQTVTLRCDPISGHDNLYWYRRVMGKEIKFLLHFVKESKQDESGMPNNRFLAERTGGTYSTLKVQPAELEDSGVYFCASSQTINQPQHFGDGTRLSIL.

This clonotype was found many times. The J gene is TRBJ2-3, the V gene TRBV20-1, with D unclear. With 0 bases removed from V and 6 bases from J, the gap between germline ends came to 10 bases. This CDR3 spans 13 amino acids. From germline, CDR1 is DFQATT and CDR2 SNEGSKA (reference sequence). CDR3 nucleotides: TGCAGTGCTAGAGAACTATTCCAGGATACGCAGTATTTT. The encoded protein is CSARELFQDTQYF.

The genes are TRBV20-1 and TRBJ2-3; TRBD2 matches at 11 bases. V was clipped by 0 bases and J by 2 bases; unmatched bases: 4. The CDR3 covers 16 residues. The V gene's germline CDR1 is DFQATT and CDR2 SNEGSKA (reference sequence). CDR3 protein: CSARDGTSGSTDTQYF. Written as DNA, the CDR3 is TGCAGTGCTAGAGACGGGACTAGCGGTTCCACAGATACGCAGTATTTT.

This sequence joins TRBV11-3 and TRBJ1-1, with D perhaps matching TRBD1 (5 bases). The ends were cut back, 5 bases at V and 4 bases at J, with 14 bases in the middle. CDR1 SGHNT and CDR2 YENEEA come from the germline V gene. The CDR3 extends over 14 amino acids. Here the CDR3 DNA reads TGTGCCAGCAGCCCGGGACGTTCATCCACTGAAGCTTTCTTT. Protein: CASSPGRSSTEAFF.